Listed below are T cell receptor beta chains from one sample, sequenced in a study of OX40 agonist ivuxolimab in advanced cancers. The protocol was immunoSEQ multiplex PCR, while the TCRdb copy is restricted to in-frame clones and leaves out a portion. The sample shows roughly 92,000 clones, about 90% of them seen only once. This sample comprised CD4+ or CD8+ T cells sorted from blood, obtained in a trial of the OX40 agonist ivuxolimab. All receptors derive from an adult with an advanced solid tumor such as melanoma, head and neck, liver or kidney cancer. Both conserved end residues are part of each CDR3. Each record gives: D gene, V gene, J gene, clone size, CDR3 DNA, CDR3 protein. The D gene is left open where the match is weak. Rows may omit the clone size; those that give it use once, few, many or a size class.

.	TRBV9	TRBJ1-4	.	TGTGCCAGCAGCACCTCCCTTTCAACTAATGAAAAACTGTTTTTT	CASSTSLSTNEKLFF
.	TRBV5-1	TRBJ1-4	.	TGCGCCACCGCGCGGGGGACTAATGAAAAACTGTTTTTT	CATARGTNEKLFF
.	TRBV21-1	TRBJ2-3	.	TGTGCCAGCAACCCTTCGAGCGGGAGGGCGCTTACAGATACGCAGTATTTT	CASNPSSGRALTDTQYF
.	TRBV30	TRBJ1-4	.	TGTGCCTGGAGTGACTCCTTAAGGGAAAAACTGTTTTTT	CAWSDSLREKLFF
.	TRBV18	TRBJ2-1	.	TGTGCCAGCTCATTAGGGCAGCCCGGGAATGAGCAGTTCTTC	CASSLGQPGNEQFF
TRBD2	TRBV19	TRBJ2-7	once	TGTGCCAGTAGTCCCGCCCTAGCGGGAGTCAGCGAGCAGTACTTC	CASSPALAGVSEQYF
.	TRBV30	TRBJ1-1	.	TGTGCCTGGATTGGTTACACTGAAGCTTTCTTT	CAWIGYTEAFF
.	TRBV19	TRBJ2-1	.	TGTGCCAGTAGTATACGAGGGAGCTCCTACAATGAGCAGTTCTTC	CASSIRGSSYNEQFF
.	TRBV27	TRBJ2-5	.	TGTGCCAGCAGTTTTCGGAGGGGGGGACAAGAGACCCAGTACTTC	CASSFRRGGQETQYF
.	TRBV5-1	TRBJ2-7	.	TGCGCCAGCAGCTTGAGAGACTACGAGCAGTACTTC	CASSLRDYEQYF
.	TRBV6-1	TRBJ1-4	.	TGTGCCAGCAGTGAAAAGGTCTCAACCCATGGTGAAAAACTGTTTTTT	CASSEKVSTHGEKLFF